This TCR beta chain comes out of a study of cytomegalovirus exposure and HLA in healthy donors. General observations from the study: The authors considered a cluster of highly shared sequence variants likely to be a sequencing artifact. Earlier findings revealed that most TCR beta V segments proved productive either about 87% or about 30% of the time.

In regard to this clone: The antigen is unknown.

Germline V gives CDR1 SNHLY, CDR2 FYNNEI. The CDR3 loop spans 13 amino acids. V was pared by 10 bases and J by 7 bases, with 17 bases between. Primers included in the PCR were 60 Vbeta and 13 Jbeta primers. Libraries were prepared by immunoSEQ multiplex PCR; TCRdb keeps only in-frame clonotypes and omits some of them. This table holds 90,000 to 100,000 clones, around 73% found once. Input material: PBMCs. The receptor was derived from a female donor in good health and CMV-seronegative. J is TRBJ2-4 and V is TRBV2; maybe TRBD1 (6 bases). The CDR3 DNA is TGTGCCATGGAATCAGGGGACGGGAACATTCAGTACTTC. Translation gives CAMESGDGNIQYF.